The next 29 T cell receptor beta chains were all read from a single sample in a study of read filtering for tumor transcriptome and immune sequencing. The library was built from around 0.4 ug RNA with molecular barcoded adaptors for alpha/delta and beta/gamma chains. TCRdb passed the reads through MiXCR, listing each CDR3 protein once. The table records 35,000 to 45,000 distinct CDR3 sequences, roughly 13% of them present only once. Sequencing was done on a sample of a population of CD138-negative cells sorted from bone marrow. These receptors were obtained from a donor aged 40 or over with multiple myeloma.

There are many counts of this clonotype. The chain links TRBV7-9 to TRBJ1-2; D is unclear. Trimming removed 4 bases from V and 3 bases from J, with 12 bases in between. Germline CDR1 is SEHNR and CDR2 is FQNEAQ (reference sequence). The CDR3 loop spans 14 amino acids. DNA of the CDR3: TGTGCCAGCAGCTCCCATGACGGATACTATGGCTACACCTTC. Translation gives CASSSHDGYYGYTF. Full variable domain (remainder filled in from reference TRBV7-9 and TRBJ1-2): DTGVSQNPRHKITKRGQNVTFRCDPISEHNRLYWYRQTLGQGPEFLTYFQNEAQLEKSRLLSDRFSAERPKGSFSTLEIQRTEQGDSAMYLCASSSHDGYYGYTFGSGTRLTVV.

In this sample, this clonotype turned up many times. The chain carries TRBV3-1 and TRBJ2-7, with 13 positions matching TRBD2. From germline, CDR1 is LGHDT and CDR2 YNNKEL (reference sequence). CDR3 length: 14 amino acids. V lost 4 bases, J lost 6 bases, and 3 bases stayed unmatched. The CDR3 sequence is CASSPGLAGVEQYF. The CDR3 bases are TGTGCCAGCAGCCCCGGACTAGCGGGAGTCGAGCAGTACTTC.

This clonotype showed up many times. In DNA, the CDR3 is TGTGCCAGCAGTCTCCTAGCGGGAGGCTACAATGAGCAGTTCTTC. This codes for CASSLLAGGYNEQFF. The chain carries TRBV6-2 or TRBV6-3 and TRBJ2-1; 11 bases are shared with TRBD2. The CDR3 spans 15 residues. Germline CDR1 reads MNHEY; CDR2 reads SVGEGT. V trimming: 5 bases; J trimming: 3 bases; junction bases outside the gene matches: 3.

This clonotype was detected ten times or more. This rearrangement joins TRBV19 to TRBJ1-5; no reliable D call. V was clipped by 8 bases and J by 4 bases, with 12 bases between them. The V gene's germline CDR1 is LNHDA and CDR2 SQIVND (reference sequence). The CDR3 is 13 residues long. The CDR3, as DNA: TGTGCCAGTCGACGGGAGTTGAATCAGCCCCAGCATTTT. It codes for CASRRELNQPQHF.

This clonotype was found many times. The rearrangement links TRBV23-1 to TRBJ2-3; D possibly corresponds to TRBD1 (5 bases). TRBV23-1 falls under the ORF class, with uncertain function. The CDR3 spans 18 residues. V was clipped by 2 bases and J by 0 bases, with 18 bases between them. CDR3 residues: CASSQPPSGKPSTDTQYF. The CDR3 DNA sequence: TGCGCCAGCAGTCAACCCCCATCAGGGAAGCCTAGCACAGATACGCAGTATTTT.

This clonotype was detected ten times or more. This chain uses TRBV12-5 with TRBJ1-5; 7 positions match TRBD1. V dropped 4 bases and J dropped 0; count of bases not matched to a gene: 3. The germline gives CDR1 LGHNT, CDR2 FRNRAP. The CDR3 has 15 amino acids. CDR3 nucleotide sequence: TGTGCTAGTGGTTCCGGGACAGTTAGCAATCAGCCCCAGCATTTT. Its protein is CASGSGTVSNQPQHF.

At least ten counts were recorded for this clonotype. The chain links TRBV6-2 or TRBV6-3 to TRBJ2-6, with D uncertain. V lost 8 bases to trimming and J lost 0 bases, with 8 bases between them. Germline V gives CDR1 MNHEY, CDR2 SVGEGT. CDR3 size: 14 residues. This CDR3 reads CASRGFSGANVLTF. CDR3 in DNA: TGTGCCAGCCGAGGCTTCTCTGGGGCCAACGTCCTGACTTTC.

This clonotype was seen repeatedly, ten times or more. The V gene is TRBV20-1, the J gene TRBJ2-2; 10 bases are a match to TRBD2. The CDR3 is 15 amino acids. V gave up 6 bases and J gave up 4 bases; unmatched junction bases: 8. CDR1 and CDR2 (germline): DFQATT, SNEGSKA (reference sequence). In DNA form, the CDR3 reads TGCAGTGCCCTCCCTAGCGGGAGACCCACCGGGGAGCTGTTTTTT. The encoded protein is CSALPSGRPTGELFF.

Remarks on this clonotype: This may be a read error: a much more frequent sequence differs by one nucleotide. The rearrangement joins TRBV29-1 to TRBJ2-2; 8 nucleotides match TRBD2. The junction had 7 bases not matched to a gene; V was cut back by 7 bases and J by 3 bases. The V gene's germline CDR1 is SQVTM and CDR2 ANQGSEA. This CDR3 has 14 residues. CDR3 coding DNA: TGCAGCGCCGTAACGGGAGGGTACACCGGGGAGCTGTTTTTT. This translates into CSAVTGGYTGELFF.

The CDR3 DNA reads as TGTGCCAGCAGTTTATCCTTGGGGGGGGCTTCAGGCCTACAGTTCTTC. Protein: CASSLSLGGASGLQFF. This sequence joins TRBV28 and TRBJ2-1, with D possibly TRBD2 on 7 matching bases. Germline loops: CDR1 MDHEN, CDR2 SYDVKM. With 1 base removed from V and 13 bases from J, the gap between germline ends came to 23 bases. This CDR3 has 16 amino acids.

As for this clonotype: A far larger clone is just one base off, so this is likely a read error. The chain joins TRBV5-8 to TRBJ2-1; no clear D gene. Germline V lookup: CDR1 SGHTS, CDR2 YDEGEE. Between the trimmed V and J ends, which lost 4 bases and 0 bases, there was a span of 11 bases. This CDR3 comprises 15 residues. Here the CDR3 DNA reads TGTGCCAGCAGCAAAGACCCTGGCTCCTACAATGAGCAGTTCTTC. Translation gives CASSKDPGSYNEQFF.

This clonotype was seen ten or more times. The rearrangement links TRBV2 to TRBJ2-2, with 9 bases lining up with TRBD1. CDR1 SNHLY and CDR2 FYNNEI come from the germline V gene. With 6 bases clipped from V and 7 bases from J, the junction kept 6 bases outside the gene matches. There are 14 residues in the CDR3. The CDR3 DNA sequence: TGTGCCAGCAGAGAACAGGGGGCAGGCGGGGAGCTGTTTTTT. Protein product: CASREQGAGGELFF.

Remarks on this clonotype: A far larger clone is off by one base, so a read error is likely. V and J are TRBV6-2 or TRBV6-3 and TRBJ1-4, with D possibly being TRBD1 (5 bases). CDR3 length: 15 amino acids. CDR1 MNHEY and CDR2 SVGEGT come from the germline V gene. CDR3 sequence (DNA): TGTGCCAGCAGTTACTACCGGGGGAAGAATGGAAAACTGTTTTTT. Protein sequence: CASSYYRGKNGKLFF.

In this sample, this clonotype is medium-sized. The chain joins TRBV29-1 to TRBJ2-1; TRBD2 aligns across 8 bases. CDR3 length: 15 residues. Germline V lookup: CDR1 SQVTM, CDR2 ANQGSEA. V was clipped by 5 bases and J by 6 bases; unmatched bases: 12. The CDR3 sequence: CSVYPGGELFNEQFF. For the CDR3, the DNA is TGCAGCGTTTACCCGGGGGGGGAACTCTTCAATGAGCAGTTCTTC.

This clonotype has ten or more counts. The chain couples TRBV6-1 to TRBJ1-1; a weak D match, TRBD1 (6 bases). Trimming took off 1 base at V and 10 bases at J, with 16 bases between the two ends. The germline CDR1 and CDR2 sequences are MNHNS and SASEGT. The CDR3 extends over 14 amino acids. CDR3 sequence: CASSEVAGHRGAFF. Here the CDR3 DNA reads TGTGCCAGCAGTGAAGTAGCGGGACACAGAGGAGCTTTCTTT.

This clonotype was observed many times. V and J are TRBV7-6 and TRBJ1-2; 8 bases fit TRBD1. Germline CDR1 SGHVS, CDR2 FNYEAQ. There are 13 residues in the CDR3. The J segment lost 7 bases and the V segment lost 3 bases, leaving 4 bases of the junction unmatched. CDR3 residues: CASSLDREVGYTF. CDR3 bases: TGTGCCAGCAGCTTGGACAGGGAAGTTGGCTACACCTTC.

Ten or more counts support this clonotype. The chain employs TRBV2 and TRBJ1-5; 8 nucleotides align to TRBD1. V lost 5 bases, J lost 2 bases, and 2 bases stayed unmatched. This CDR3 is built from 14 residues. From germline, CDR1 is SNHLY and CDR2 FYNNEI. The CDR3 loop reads CASSLGQGNQPQHF. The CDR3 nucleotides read TGTGCCAGCAGTTTGGGACAGGGCAATCAGCCCCAGCATTTT.

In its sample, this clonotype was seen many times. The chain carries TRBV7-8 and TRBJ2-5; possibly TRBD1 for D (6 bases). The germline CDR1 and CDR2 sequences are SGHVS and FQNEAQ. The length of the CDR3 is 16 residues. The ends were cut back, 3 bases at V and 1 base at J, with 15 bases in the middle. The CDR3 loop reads CASSFSAGVPQETQYF. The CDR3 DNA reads TGTGCCAGCAGCTTTTCGGCAGGGGTTCCCCAAGAGACCCAGTACTTC.

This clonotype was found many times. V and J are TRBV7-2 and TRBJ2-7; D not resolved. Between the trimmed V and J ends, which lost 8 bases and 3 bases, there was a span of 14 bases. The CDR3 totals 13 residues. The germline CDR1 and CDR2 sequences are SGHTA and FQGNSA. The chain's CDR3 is CASGPVGSYEQYF. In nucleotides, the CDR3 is TGTGCCAGCGGCCCAGTGGGAAGCTACGAGCAGTACTTC.

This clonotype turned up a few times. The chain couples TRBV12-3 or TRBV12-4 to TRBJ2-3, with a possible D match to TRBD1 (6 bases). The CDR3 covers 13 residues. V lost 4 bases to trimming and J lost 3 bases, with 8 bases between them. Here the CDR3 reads CASSYRETDTQYF. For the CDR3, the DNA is TGTGCCAGCAGTTACAGGGAAACAGATACGCAGTATTTT.

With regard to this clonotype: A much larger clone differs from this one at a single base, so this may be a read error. The CDR3 nucleotides read TGTGCCAGCAGCCCCAGGGGCGGCGGTCCCTACAATGAGCAGTCCTTC. It yields the protein CASSPRGGGPYNEQSF. The V gene is TRBV11-2, the J gene TRBJ2-1; possibly TRBD1 for D (6 bases). The CDR3 is 16 residues long. CDR1 SGHAT and CDR2 FQNNGV come from the germline V gene.

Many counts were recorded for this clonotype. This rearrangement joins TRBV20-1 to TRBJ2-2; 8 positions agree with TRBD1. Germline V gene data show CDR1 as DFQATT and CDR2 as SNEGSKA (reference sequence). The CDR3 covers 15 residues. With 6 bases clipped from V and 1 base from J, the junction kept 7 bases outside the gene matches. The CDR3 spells CSAYSRGRNTGELFF. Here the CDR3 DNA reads TGCAGTGCGTATTCCAGGGGGCGGAACACCGGGGAGCTGTTTTTT.

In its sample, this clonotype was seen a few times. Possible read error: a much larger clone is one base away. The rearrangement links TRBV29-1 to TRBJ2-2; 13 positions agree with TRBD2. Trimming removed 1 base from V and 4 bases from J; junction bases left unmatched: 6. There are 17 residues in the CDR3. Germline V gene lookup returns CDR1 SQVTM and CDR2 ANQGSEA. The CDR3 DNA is TGCAGCGTTGAAGGACTAGCGGGAGGAAGAAGCACCGGGGAGCTGTTTTTT. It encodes CSVEGLAGGRSTGELFF.

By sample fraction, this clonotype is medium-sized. The CDR3 DNA sequence: TGCAGTGCCAGACCCAGCCTAGCGGACTTTGACGAGACCCAGTACTTC. Protein sequence: CSARPSLADFDETQYF. The rearrangement links TRBV20-1 to TRBJ2-5; TRBD2 aligns across 7 bases. The CDR3 has 16 residues. CDR1 and CDR2 from the germline V gene are DFQATT and SNEGSKA (reference sequence). Losses at the gene ends were 6 bases for V and 5 bases for J; bases not matched to a gene: 18.

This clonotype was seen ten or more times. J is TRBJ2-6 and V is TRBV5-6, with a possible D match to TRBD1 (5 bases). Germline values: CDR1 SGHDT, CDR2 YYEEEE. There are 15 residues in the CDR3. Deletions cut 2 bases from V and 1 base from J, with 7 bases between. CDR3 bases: TGTGCCAGCAGCTTCAAGGGGTCTGGGGCCAACGTCCTGACTTTC. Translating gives CASSFKGSGANVLTF.

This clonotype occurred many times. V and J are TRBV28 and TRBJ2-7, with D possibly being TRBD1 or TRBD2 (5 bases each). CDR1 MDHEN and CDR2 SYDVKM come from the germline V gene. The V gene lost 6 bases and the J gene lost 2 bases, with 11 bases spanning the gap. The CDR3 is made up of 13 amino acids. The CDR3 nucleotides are TGTGCCAGCAGACCGGGACCTGCCTACGAGCAGTACTTC. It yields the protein CASRPGPAYEQYF.

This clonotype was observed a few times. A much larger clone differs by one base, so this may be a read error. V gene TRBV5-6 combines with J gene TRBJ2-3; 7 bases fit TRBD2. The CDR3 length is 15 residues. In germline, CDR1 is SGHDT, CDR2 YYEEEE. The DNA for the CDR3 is TGTGCCAGCAGCTTGAGGCGGGAGAGCGCAGATACGCGGTATTTT. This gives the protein CASSLRRESADTRYF.

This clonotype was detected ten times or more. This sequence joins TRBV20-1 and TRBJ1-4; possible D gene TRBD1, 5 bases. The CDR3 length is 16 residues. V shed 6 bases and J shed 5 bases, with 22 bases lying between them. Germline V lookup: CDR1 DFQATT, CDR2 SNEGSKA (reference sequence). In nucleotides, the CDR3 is TGCAGTGCCAGATCGCTCCAACAAGGGGAAAATGAAAAACTGTTTTTT. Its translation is CSARSLQQGENEKLFF.

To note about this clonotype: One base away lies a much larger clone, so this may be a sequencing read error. Here the CDR3 reads CSVYLRAAGGPREQFF. The DNA of the CDR3 is TGCAGCGTCTACCTCAGAGCAGCGGGAGGGCCGAGGGAGCAGTTCTTC. This rearrangement joins TRBV29-1 to TRBJ2-1; 10 bases map to TRBD2. Germline V gene data show CDR1 as SQVTM and CDR2 as ANQGSEA. Trimming cost V 6 bases and J 10 bases; bases outside gene matches: 18. CDR3 length equals 16 residues.